This T cell receptor (beta chain) came from a study of CD8+ T cells in alopecia areata. The treatment is: oral pan-JAK inhibitor, 5-10 mg twice daily. Extraction and reverse transcription of RNA yielded cDNA as the sequencing template. Generated by immunoSEQ multiplex PCR, the TCRdb table keeps only in-frame clones and is missing some. In the table there are more than 150,000 clones, roughly three fifths of which are singletons. The CDR3 is 14 amino acids. From germline, CDR1 is MNHEY and CDR2 SMNVEV (reference sequence). Trimming pared 3 bases from V and 8 bases from J, leaving 14 bases between. The chain combines TRBV27 with TRBJ2-4; no firm D call. The specimen was CD4+ T cells sorted from blood, collected at week 4, from a patient treated with tofacitinib. The sequence came from a human donor with alopecia areata. CDR3 amino acids: CASSFSARRDIQYF. CDR3 DNA sequence: TGTGCCAGCAGTTTTAGTGCCCGCCGGGACATTCAGTACTTC.